This T cell receptor (beta chain) was captured by sequencing in a study of blood T cell repertoires in COVID-19. Study information: The United States, Italy and Spain supplied acute and convalescent COVID-19 samples. From T cells, B-cell-depleted T cells, or PBMCs came the material, which was cDNA or gDNA.

The CDR3 contains 16 residues. Germline V gene sequence: CDR1 MDHEN, CDR2 SYDVKM. Unmatched junction bases numbered 13, after V lost 5 bases and J lost 3 bases. Method: immunoSEQ multiplex PCR; TCRdb's copy keeps in-frame clones and lacks some. The repertoire holds about 63,000 clones, with roughly 68% as singletons. The source is an elderly woman with acute or convalescent COVID-19. The gene calls are TRBV28 and TRBJ2-7; 7 bases fit TRBD1. Sequencing used peripheral blood. CDR3 loop: CASSGTVLNGVYEQYF. The CDR3 DNA reads as TGTGCCAGCAGTGGGACAGTCCTAAACGGGGTCTACGAGCAGTACTTC.